This T cell receptor beta chain was retrieved from a study of blood T cell repertoires in COVID-19. Background on the study: PBMCs, B-cell-depleted T cells, or T cells provided the cDNA or gDNA that made up the material.

Profiling relied on immunoSEQ multiplex PCR, and the TCRdb table lists in-frame clones only, not all of them. The table includes 200,000 to 300,000 clones, around 88% detected once. Germline CDR1 reads MNHEY; CDR2 reads SMNVEV (reference sequence). The J segment lost 6 bases and the V segment lost 5 bases, leaving 7 bases of the junction unmatched. The CDR3 is 13 amino acids. The clonotype originates from a woman in her thirties or forties with acute COVID-19. The specimen sequenced was PBMCs or T cells enriched from blood (not recorded which). This chain uses TRBV27 with TRBJ2-7; 7 bases are shared with TRBD1. The CDR3 DNA reads TGTGCCAGCAGTCATAAGGGGGCCGGCGAGCAGTACTTC. Translation gives CASSHKGAGEQYF.